A selection of T cell receptor beta chains follows, all from one sample in a study of molecular identifiers for immune sequencing clone quantification. TCRdb itself ran the PCR reads through MiXCR, one entry per CDR3 protein. The sample lists over 90,000 distinct CDR3 sequences; around 30% were seen once. The sequencing sample was made of naive CD8+ T cells from blood, with Jurkat cell RNA spiked in. All receptors come from a human donor in good health. Some libraries in this study had Jurkat cell RNA spiked in. Both conserved end residues are part of each CDR3.

TRBV4-1,TRBJ1-5,16,CASSQTTGLGNQPQHF
TRBV6-5,TRBJ2-5,14,CASSYRPRGETQYF
TRBV28,TRBJ1-2,12,CASSLSGRTYTF
TRBV7-2,TRBJ1-6,17,CASSLVGTGRFPSPLHF
TRBV7-9,TRBJ2-3,14,CASSLEPPPDTQYF
TRBV5-4,TRBJ2-5,14,CASSLGGAQETQYF
TRBV11-2,TRBJ2-3,14,CASSSGPGTDTQYF
TRBV5-6,TRBJ2-5,17,CASSLGLAGHGQETQYF
TRBV7-2,TRBJ2-5,16,CASSLRAGGPQEPQYF
TRBV28,TRBJ2-4,14,CASSLQGARAIQYF
TRBV5-6,TRBJ2-7,14,CASRFGTATYEQYF
TRBV29-1,TRBJ2-7,13,CSVLQGFSYEQYF
TRBV4-1,TRBJ2-3,16,CASSQGSGMGADTQYF
TRBV7-6,TRBJ2-6,16,CASSLVGGSGANVLTF
TRBV28,TRBJ1-5,14,CASRTRANGQPQRF
TRBV5-4,TRBJ1-1,14,CASSLGPMNTEAFF
TRBV6-5,TRBJ1-5,15,CASSTGQGFRQPQHF
TRBV20-1,TRBJ2-5,13,CSARTSGRQTQYF
TRBV29-1,TRBJ1-1,10,CSGVNTEAFF
TRBV4-3,TRBJ2-7,16,CASSQDPACGSYEQYF
TRBV4-3,TRBJ1-1,14,CASSPRSSDTEAFF
TRBV9,TRBJ2-5,14,CASSLAGAPETQYF
TRBV18,TRBJ2-2,17,CASAPKPGPGLSGELFF
TRBV4-1,TRBJ2-7,14,CASSQDTPSREQYF
TRBV4-1,TRBJ1-5,15,CASSHGHYSNQPQHF
TRBV6-2/TRBV6-3,TRBJ2-2,20,CASSHLWTGGAAIYTGELFF